Following are 8 T cell receptor beta chains from one sample sequenced in a study of blood T cell repertoires in COVID-19 (dated by TCRdb to 2020 to 2021). The library was prepared using the immunoSEQ multiplex PCR assay. The table was pulled from immuneACCESS by TCRdb, which kept in-frame rearrangements only. Such tables lose some clones; where checked, under half of the loss comes from unresolved V genes, and the rest has no known cause. This sample holds fewer than 200,000 clones; 70% to 90% were observed only once. The leading ten clones occupy 0.95% to 1.5% of the sample. What was sequenced was peripheral blood. These receptors were collected from a man aged 55-75 years who had recovered from COVID-19.

The chain carries TRBV6-5 and TRBJ2-7; maybe TRBD2 (6 bases). Trimming left V 6 bases short and J 0 bases short, with 15 bases between. Germline CDR1 and CDR2: MNHEY and SVGAGI. This CDR3 spans 15 amino acids. The CDR3: CASSAGHSGSYEQYF. CDR3 nucleotide sequence: TGTGCCAGCAGCGCGGGGCATTCGGGCTCCTACGAGCAGTACTTC.

This clone occurred many times. V gene TRBV6-5 combines with J gene TRBJ1-2; D may be TRBD1 (6 bases). V dropped 2 bases and J dropped 4 bases, with 11 bases sitting between them. The CDR3 contains 14 residues. In germline, CDR1 is MNHEY, CDR2 SVGAGI. In DNA form, the CDR3 reads TGTGCCAGCAGTTACATGGGGGCTGGCTATGGCTACACCTTC. Residues: CASSYMGAGYGYTF.

This clone was recorded only once. The chain links TRBV9 to TRBJ2-5, with 7 bases matching TRBD1. V lost 4 bases, J lost 1 base, and 4 bases stayed unmatched. The germline gives CDR1 SGDLS, CDR2 YYNGEE. This CDR3 has 14 amino acids. CDR3 residues: CASSPTGVQETQYF. The CDR3 DNA sequence: TGTGCCAGCAGCCCCACAGGGGTCCAAGAGACCCAGTACTTC. Together with reference TRBV9 and TRBJ2-5, the CDR3 gives the full variable domain: DSGVTQTPKHLITATGQRVTLRCSPRSGDLSVYWYQQSLDQGLQFLIQYYNGEERAKGNILERFSAQQFPDLHSELNLSSLELGDSALYFCASSPTGVQETQYFGPGTRLLVL.

This clone was counted between two and nine times. V and J are TRBV7-3 and TRBJ1-5; 11 positions match TRBD1. Trimming at V came to 2 bases and at J to 5 bases, leaving 5 bases not matched to a gene. The CDR3 is 16 amino acids. Germline V gene lookup returns CDR1 SGHTA and CDR2 FQGTGA. The CDR3 DNA reads TGTGCCAGCAGCTTACCGGACAGGGGGCGCGATCAGCCCCAGCATTTT. Protein sequence: CASSLPDRGRDQPQHF.

The V and J genes are TRBV27 and TRBJ2-7, with TRBD2 matching 8 bases. There are 15 residues in the CDR3. Germline V gives CDR1 MNHEY, CDR2 SMNVEV (reference sequence). Unmatched junction bases numbered 7, after V lost 6 bases and J lost 0 bases. The CDR3 region is CASSIGGVASYEQYF. The CDR3 DNA reads TGTGCCAGCAGCATCGGGGGGGTCGCCTCCTACGAGCAGTACTTC.

CDR3 residues: CASSPPGTGESGELFF. The CDR3 DNA sequence: TGTGCCAGCTCACCACCAGGGACAGGGGAATCCGGGGAGCTGTTTTTT. J is TRBJ2-2 and V is TRBV18; TRBD1 matches 10 bases. Trimming cost V 0 bases and J 6 bases; bases outside gene matches: 4. The CDR3 totals 16 residues. CDR1 is KGHSH, CDR2 LQKENI, per germline.

This clone was counted once. V usage is TRBV28 and J usage is TRBJ2-4; TRBD1 might be the D (6 bases). The germline V gene encodes CDR1 MDHEN and CDR2 SYDVKM. The length of the CDR3 is 14 residues. V lost 2 bases, J lost 6 bases, and 11 bases lay in between. CDR3 in amino acids: CASSLGGEGNIQYF. The CDR3 region has the DNA TGTGCCAGCAGTTTAGGGGGCGAGGGAAACATTCAGTACTTC.

In its sample, this clone was seen once. This chain connects TRBV9 to TRBJ1-1; 10 bases fit TRBD1. V trimming: 1 base; J trimming: 7 bases; junction bases outside the gene matches: 1. The CDR3 sequence is 13 residues long. Per germline, CDR1 SGDLS and CDR2 YYNGEE. The DNA of the CDR3 is TGTGCCAGCAGCGTAAGGGACAGGGGTGAAGCTTTCTTT. Protein product: CASSVRDRGEAFF.